This TCR beta chain was sequenced for a study of OX40 agonist ivuxolimab in advanced cancers. Study details: With a range of roughly 20 to 79, age averaged approximately 54 years, and nearly 85% were male.

Trimming cost V 7 bases and J 6 bases, with 19 bases left between them. This CDR3 spans 14 amino acids. Germline V gene lookup returns CDR1 LNHNV and CDR2 YYDKDF (reference sequence). Broader study findings: Clonal expansion in partial responders at 0.1-3.0 mg/kg ranked among the lowest.

Blood specimens came from baseline, cycle 4 day 1, and cycle 7 day 1. A word on this clone: The antigen is undetermined.

Sequencing was performed with immunoSEQ multiplex PCR; in TCRdb, only in-frame clones are kept and a portion is missing. The sample comprises approximately 67,000 clones, 80% of which are singletons, and around 8% rests with the top ten. The V call is TRBV15, the J call TRBJ2-7; perhaps TRBD1 as D (5 bases). The receptor's source is an adult with an advanced solid tumor such as melanoma, head and neck, liver or kidney cancer. This sample comprised CD4+ or CD8+ T cells sorted from blood, obtained in a trial of the OX40 agonist ivuxolimab. The chain's CDR3 is CATNQTQTATEQYF. As DNA, the CDR3 is TGTGCCACCAACCAGACACAGACAGCGACCGAGCAGTACTTC.